Presented here are 20 T cell receptor beta chains from one specimen sequenced in a study of T cell responses to AZD1222 COVID-19 vaccine. The table came from immunoSEQ multiplex PCR; TCRdb's copy has only in-frame clones and leaves some out. Seen here are about 110,000 clones, over 75% observed once, and the top ten hold 0.95% to 1.5%. The specimen comprised peripheral blood, sampled on day 0 of AZD1222 vaccination. These receptors were collected from an adult in good health.

The chain couples TRBV2 to TRBJ1-2; tentatively, D is TRBD1 (6 bases). The ends were cut back, 7 bases at V and 6 bases at J, with 21 bases in the middle. The CDR3 is made up of 15 amino acids. The germline V gene encodes CDR1 SNHLY and CDR2 FYNNEI. CDR3 nucleotides: TGTGCCAGCAACTTGGGCGGGACACTACGGAATGGCTACACCTTC. Translated: CASNLGGTLRNGYTF.

This clone was recorded once. The CDR3 is CASSELIELANYGYTF. Here the CDR3 DNA reads TGTGCCAGCAGTGAATTAATCGAGTTAGCTAACTATGGCTACACCTTC. The V gene is TRBV2, the J gene TRBJ1-2; D unclear. The CDR3 extends over 16 amino acids. V gave up 2 bases and J gave up 0 bases, with 13 bases separating them. Germline values: CDR1 SNHLY, CDR2 FYNNEI.

V gene TRBV10-1 combines with J gene TRBJ2-6, with unresolved D. Per the germline V gene, CDR1 is WNHNN and CDR2 is SYGVQD (reference sequence). Trimming took 5 bases from V and 0 from J, leaving 14 bases between them. This CDR3 region has 17 residues. This chain's CDR3 is CASSPAGLSSGANVLTF. DNA of the CDR3: TGCGCCAGCAGTCCGGCAGGCCTTAGCTCTGGGGCCAACGTCCTGACTTTC.

The chain has TRBV4-3 and TRBJ2-3; D not certain. Germline V gene lookup returns CDR1 LGHNA and CDR2 YSLEER. This CDR3 spans 13 amino acids. Trimming shortened V by 1 base and J by 6 bases, and 8 bases separated the two germline ends. Here the CDR3 reads CASSQGRRDTQYF. Here the CDR3 DNA reads TGCGCCAGCAGCCAAGGGCGGCGGGATACGCAGTATTTT.

This rearrangement joins TRBV4-1 to TRBJ1-1, with D uncertain. The germline gives CDR1 MGHRA, CDR2 YSYEKL. CDR3 length: 15 amino acids. V was pared by 0 bases and J by 11 bases, with 19 bases between. The DNA for the CDR3 is TGCGCCAGCAGCCAAGATTGGCTCAGTGGGAGTCGGGCTTTCTTT. Protein sequence: CASSQDWLSGSRAFF.

V gene TRBV5-1 combines with J gene TRBJ1-1, with TRBD1 matching over 8 bases. CDR3 length: 14 amino acids. Germline values: CDR1 SGHRS, CDR2 YFSETQ. The V segment lost 5 bases and the J segment 4 bases; nucleotides outside the gene matches: 7. CDR3 nucleotide sequence: TGCGCCAGCAGTCGCACAGGGGGTGGCACTGAAGCTTTCTTT. It yields the protein CASSRTGGGTEAFF.

The chain couples TRBV5-6 to TRBJ2-3; weak D call: TRBD2 (5 bases). Between the trimmed V and J ends, which lost 0 bases and 2 bases, there was a span of 10 bases. The CDR3 loop spans 15 amino acids. CDR1 is SGHDT, CDR2 YYEEEE, per germline. CDR3: CASSLGGGITDTQYF. The CDR3 nucleotides read TGTGCCAGCAGCTTGGGAGGAGGAATCACAGATACGCAGTATTTT.

The chain combines TRBV21-1 with TRBJ1-5; TRBD1 reflects the table's D call only, with no check against the DNA. TRBV21-1 is tagged as a pseudogene. The CDR3 length is 20 residues. CDR3 nucleotides: TGTGCCAGCAGCAAAGGAAGACAGGGAGTTTTGGCTCGTAGCAATCAGCCCCAGCATTTT. Translation gives CASSKGRQGVLARSNQPQHF.

The chain combines TRBV3-1 (or the pseudogene TRBV3-2) with TRBJ2-2; TRBD1 aligns across 11 bases. The CDR3 runs 14 residues. Germline assignment: CDR1 LGHDT and CDR2 YNNKEL (reference sequence). With V trimmed by 3 bases and J by 6 bases, 0 bases remained unmatched. CDR3 sequence: CASSQGQGAGELFF. CDR3 in DNA: TGTGCCAGCAGCCAGGGACAGGGGGCCGGGGAGCTGTTTTTT.

J is TRBJ1-5 and V is TRBV4-1; D ambiguous. Trimming removed 1 base from V and 3 bases from J, with 7 bases in between. The CDR3 runs 14 residues. Germline V lookup: CDR1 MGHRA, CDR2 YSYEKL. In nucleotides, the CDR3 is TGCGCCAGCAGCCAAGGGCAGGACAATCAGCCCCAGCATTTT. Amino acids: CASSQGQDNQPQHF.

The chain combines TRBV4-2 with TRBJ2-7; no reliable D call. The germline CDR1 and CDR2 sequences are LGHNA and YNFKEQ. The V gene lost 0 bases and the J gene lost 6 bases, with 9 bases spanning the gap. The CDR3 sequence is 13 residues long. The CDR3 reads CASSQDLYGEQYF. The CDR3 bases are TGTGCCAGCAGCCAAGACCTTTACGGCGAGCAGTACTTC.

This chain joins TRBV7-2 and TRBJ2-2, with 8 positions matching TRBD2. The trim removed 5 bases at V and 0 bases at J, leaving 5 bases unmatched. Germline CDR1 is SGHTA and CDR2 is FQGNSA. This CDR3 is 16 amino acids long. The CDR3 DNA sequence: TGTGCCAGCAGCCCTACAGCGGGGGCGAACACCGGGGAGCTGTTTTTT. It specifies CASSPTAGANTGELFF. Filled out from reference TRBV7-2 and TRBJ2-2, the complete variable domain reads GAGVSQSPSNKVTEKGKDVELRCDPISGHTALYWYRQSLGQGLEFLIYFQGNSAPDKSGLPSDRFSAERTGGSVSTLTIQRTQQEDSAVYLCASSPTAGANTGELFFGEGSRLTVL.

A single count supports this clone. This chain's CDR3 is CASSWSGTVAYEQYF. CDR3 DNA sequence: TGTGCCAGCAGCTGGTCCGGGACGGTCGCCTACGAGCAGTACTTC. The J gene is TRBJ2-7, the V gene TRBV5-4; the D call may be TRBD1 or TRBD2 (5 bases each). The CDR3 totals 15 residues. CDR1 is SGHNT, CDR2 YYREEE, per germline (reference sequence). Trimming stripped 3 bases from V and 2 bases from J, with 15 bases between.

This clone was detected once. The chain joins TRBV14 to TRBJ2-7, with D possibly matching TRBD2 (6 bases). The germline V gene encodes CDR1 SGHDN and CDR2 FVKESK. The CDR3 sequence is 16 residues long. V lost 1 base and J 3 bases, leaving 16 bases between the germline ends. The CDR3 DNA follows: TGTGCCAGCAGCCAAGTGATTAGCGGCCTCCTCTACGAGCAGTACTTC. Translation gives CASSQVISGLLYEQYF.

This chain connects TRBV28 to TRBJ2-7; 10 bases map to TRBD1. The CDR3 is 14 amino acids. Unmatched junction bases numbered 7, after V lost 5 bases and J lost 6 bases. CDR1 and CDR2 (germline): MDHEN, SYDVKM. The CDR3 bases are TGTGCCAGCAGTGCCGGGACAGGGGCCGGCGAGCAGTACTTC. Protein sequence: CASSAGTGAGEQYF.

The chain is built from TRBV6-5 and TRBJ1-5; unclear D gene. Germline values: CDR1 MNHEY, CDR2 SVGAGI. Trimming pared 7 bases from V and 5 bases from J, leaving 6 bases between. The CDR3 loop spans 11 amino acids. The CDR3 DNA reads as TGTGCCAGCAAGAATGATCAGCCCCAGCATTTT. Translated: CASKNDQPQHF.

V and J are TRBV19 and TRBJ1-4; TRBD1 matches at 7 bases. There are 16 residues in the CDR3. CDR1 is LNHDA, CDR2 SQIVND, per germline (reference sequence). The V segment lost 6 bases and the J segment 0 bases; nucleotides outside the gene matches: 7. The CDR3 DNA sequence: TGTGCCAGTAGAAACAGGGGTGGAGCAACTAATGAAAAACTGTTTTTT. It yields the protein CASRNRGGATNEKLFF.

The chain is built from TRBV7-9 and TRBJ2-2; 9 bases are shared with TRBD2. The CDR3 contains 16 residues. J was trimmed by 2 bases and V by 1 base; bases with no gene match: 2. CDR1 is SEHNR and CDR2 is FQNEAQ in the germline V gene (reference sequence). The CDR3 region is CASSLVLAGNTGELFF. The CDR3 bases are TGTGCCAGCAGCTTAGTCCTAGCGGGAAACACCGGGGAGCTGTTTTTT.

The chain has TRBV12-3 or TRBV12-4 and TRBJ2-5; a weak D match, TRBD1 (6 bases). Trimming left V 6 bases short and J 7 bases short, with 15 bases between. The CDR3 runs 13 residues. The CDR3 region is CASSTGTPVTQYF. The CDR3 region has the DNA TGTGCCAGCAGCACTGGGACACCCGTGACCCAGTACTTC.

This sequence joins TRBV2 and TRBJ1-1; D may be TRBD1 (6 bases). The CDR3 has 11 amino acids. CDR1 SNHLY and CDR2 FYNNEI come from the germline V gene. The germline V and J ends were trimmed by 5 bases and 9 bases, with 10 bases remaining between them. CDR3 sequence reads: CASSWGQKAFF. For the CDR3, the DNA is TGTGCCAGCAGTTGGGGGCAGAAAGCTTTCTTT.